The next 8 T cell receptor beta chains were all read from a single sample in a study of OX40 agonist ivuxolimab in advanced cancers. TCRdb's copy holds only in-frame clones and misses some; the assay was immunoSEQ multiplex PCR. The sample includes tens of thousands of clones, approximately 78% of them seen just once. This specimen consisted of CD4+ or CD8+ T cells sorted from blood, obtained in a trial of the OX40 agonist ivuxolimab. The receptors were sampled from an adult with an advanced solid tumor such as melanoma, head and neck, liver or kidney cancer.

This clone was seen only once. The chain has TRBV6-5 and TRBJ1-5; D remains unclear. The ends were cut back, 2 bases at V and 3 bases at J, with 11 bases in the middle. The CDR3 length is 15 residues. Germline lookup yields CDR1 MNHEY and CDR2 SVGAGI. This chain's CDR3 is CASSYGENSNQPQHF. CDR3 DNA: TGTGCCAGCAGTTACGGAGAAAATTCCAATCAGCCCCAGCATTTT.

This clone was recorded a few times. CDR3 sequence: CASSYGGNYGYTF. In nucleotides, the CDR3 is TGTGCCAGCAGTTACGGGGGAAACTATGGCTACACCTTC. The gene calls are TRBV28 and TRBJ1-2; weak D call: TRBD1 (5 bases). There are 13 residues in the CDR3. CDR1 is MDHEN, CDR2 SYDVKM, per germline. V was cut by 4 bases and J by 2 bases, with 8 bases left in between.

As concerns this clone: One junction end disagrees with the germline gene, perhaps due to a read error. This rearrangement joins TRBV19 to TRBJ1-2; TRBD1 aligns across 7 bases. Looked up from germline, CDR1 is LNHDA and CDR2 is SQIVND (reference sequence). This CDR3 has 12 residues. The CDR3 DNA is TGTGCCAGTAGAACAGGGGACACTCTTGGCGCCTTC. The encoded protein is CASRTGDTLGAF. Combining the CDR3 with reference TRBV19 and TRBJ1-2 gives the whole variable domain DGGITQSPKYLFRKEGQNVTLSCEQNLNHDAMYWYRQDPGQGLRLIYYSQIVNDFQKGDIAEGYSVSREKKESFPLTVTSAQKNPTAFYLCASRTGDTLGAFGSGTRLTVV.

This clone was seen only a few times. The CDR3: CASGQQGRNSPLHF. CDR3 coding DNA: TGTGCCAGCGGCCAACAGGGGCGGAATTCACCCCTCCACTTT. This chain uses TRBV6-6 with TRBJ1-6, with 7 bases that match TRBD1. This CDR3 contains 14 residues. After removal of 8 bases from V and 7 bases from J, the junction contained 8 bases not matched to a gene. Germline V gene sequence: CDR1 MNHNY, CDR2 SVGAGI (reference sequence).

The CDR3 loop is CASRSSSHNEQFF. The CDR3 DNA reads TGTGCCAGTAGGTCTAGCTCTCACAATGAGCAGTTCTTC. This rearrangement joins TRBV19 to TRBJ2-1; a possible D gene is TRBD2 (5 bases). There are 13 residues in the CDR3. Germline-derived CDR1 and CDR2 are LNHDA and SQIVND (reference sequence). V was trimmed by 6 bases and J by 5 bases, leaving 11 bases between them.

This clone was counted once. The chain uses TRBV15 and TRBJ1-1, with D possibly being TRBD1 (5 bases). Germline V gives CDR1 LNHNV, CDR2 YYDKDF (reference sequence). V was clipped by 3 bases and J by 6 bases, with 17 bases between them. The length of the CDR3 is 15 residues. The CDR3 reads CATSRGPGREAEAFF. DNA of the CDR3: TGTGCCACCAGCAGGGGTCCAGGGAGGGAGGCTGAAGCTTTCTTT.

Details on this clone: The sample contains more than one DNA sequence encoding this CDR3. J is TRBJ1-4 and V is TRBV9; no clear D gene. In germline, CDR1 is SGDLS, CDR2 YYNGEE. With 7 bases removed from V and 0 bases from J, the gap between germline ends came to 10 bases. The CDR3 is 14 amino acids. The CDR3 region is CASGGLATNEKLFF. The CDR3 DNA sequence: TGTGCCAGCGGCGGCCTTGCAACTAATGAAAAACTGTTTTTT.

This chain connects TRBV7-2 to TRBJ1-5; D not certain. The ends were cut back, 8 bases at V and 0 bases at J, with 5 bases in the middle. The V gene's germline CDR1 is SGHTA and CDR2 FQGNSA. CDR3 length: 12 amino acids. CDR3 coding DNA: TGTGCCAGCGGAAGTAGCAATCAGCCCCAGCATTTT. This gives the protein CASGSSNQPQHF.